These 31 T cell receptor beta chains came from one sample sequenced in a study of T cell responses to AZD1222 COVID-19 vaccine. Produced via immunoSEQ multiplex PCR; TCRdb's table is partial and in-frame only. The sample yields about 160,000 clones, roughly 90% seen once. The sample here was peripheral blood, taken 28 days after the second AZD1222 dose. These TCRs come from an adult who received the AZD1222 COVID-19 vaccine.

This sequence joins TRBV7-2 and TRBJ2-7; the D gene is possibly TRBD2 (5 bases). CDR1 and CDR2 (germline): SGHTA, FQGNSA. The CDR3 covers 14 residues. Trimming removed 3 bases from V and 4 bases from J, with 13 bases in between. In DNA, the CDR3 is TGTGCCAGCAGCTTCCTGGAGGAGCTATACGAGCAGTACTTC. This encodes CASSFLEELYEQYF.

The CDR3 region is CASSRDRGLSDTGELFF. The CDR3 nucleotides are TGTGCCAGCAGCCGGGACAGGGGATTATCGGACACCGGGGAGCTGTTTTTT. V gene TRBV5-6 combines with J gene TRBJ2-2, with 10 bases fitting TRBD1. The CDR3 has 17 amino acids. With 4 bases clipped from V and 3 bases from J, the junction kept 9 bases outside the gene matches. CDR1 is SGHDT, CDR2 YYEEEE, per germline.

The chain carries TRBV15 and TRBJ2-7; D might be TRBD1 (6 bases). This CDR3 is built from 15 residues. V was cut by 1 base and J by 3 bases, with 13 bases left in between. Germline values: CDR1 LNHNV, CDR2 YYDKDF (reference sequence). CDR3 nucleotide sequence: TGTGCCACCAGCAGAGTACAGGGAATGGGCTACGAGCAGTACTTC. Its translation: CATSRVQGMGYEQYF.

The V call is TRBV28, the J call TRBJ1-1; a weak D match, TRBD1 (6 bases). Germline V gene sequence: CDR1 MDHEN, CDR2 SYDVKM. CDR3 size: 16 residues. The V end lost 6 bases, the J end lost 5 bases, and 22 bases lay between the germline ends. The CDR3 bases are TGTGCCAGCAGCCAGACAGGTCTGGGGGGGATGACTGAAGCTTTCTTT. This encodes CASSQTGLGGMTEAFF.

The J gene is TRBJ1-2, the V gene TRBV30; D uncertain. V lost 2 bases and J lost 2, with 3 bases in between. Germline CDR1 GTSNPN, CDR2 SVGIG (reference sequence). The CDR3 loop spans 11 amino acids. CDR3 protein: CAWSINYGYTF. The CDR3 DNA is TGTGCCTGGAGTATCAACTATGGCTACACCTTC. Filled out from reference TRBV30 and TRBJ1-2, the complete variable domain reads SQTIHQWPATLVQPVGSPLSLECTVEGTSNPNLYWYRQAAGRGLQLLFYSVGIGQISSEVPQNLSASRPQDRQFILSSKKLLLSDSGFYLCAWSINYGYTFGSGTRLTVV.

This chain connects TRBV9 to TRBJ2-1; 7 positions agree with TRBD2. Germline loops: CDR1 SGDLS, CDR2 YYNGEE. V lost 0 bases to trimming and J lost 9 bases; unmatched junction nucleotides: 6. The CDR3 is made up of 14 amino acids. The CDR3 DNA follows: TGTGCCAGCAGCGTAGGGGGACTACAAGGTGAGCAGTTCTTC. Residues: CASSVGGLQGEQFF. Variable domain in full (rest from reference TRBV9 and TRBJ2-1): DSGVTQTPKHLITATGQRVTLRCSPRSGDLSVYWYQQSLDQGLQFLIQYYNGEERAKGNILERFSAQQFPDLHSELNLSSLELGDSALYFCASSVGGLQGEQFFGPGTRLTVL.

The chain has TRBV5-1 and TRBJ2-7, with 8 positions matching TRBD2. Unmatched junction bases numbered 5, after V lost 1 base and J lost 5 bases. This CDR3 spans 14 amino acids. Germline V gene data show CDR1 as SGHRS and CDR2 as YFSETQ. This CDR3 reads CASSLPAGAHEQYF. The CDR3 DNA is TGCGCCAGCAGCTTGCCAGCGGGAGCTCACGAGCAGTACTTC.

Written as DNA, the CDR3 is TGTGCCAGCAGTTTATCCTCCGGGACAGCGAACACTGAAGCTTTCTTT. Protein product: CASSLSSGTANTEAFF. The chain carries TRBV28 and TRBJ1-1; 7 bases match TRBD1. With 1 base clipped from V and 1 base from J, the junction kept 6 bases outside the gene matches. CDR3 length equals 16 residues. Germline-derived CDR1 and CDR2 are MDHEN and SYDVKM.

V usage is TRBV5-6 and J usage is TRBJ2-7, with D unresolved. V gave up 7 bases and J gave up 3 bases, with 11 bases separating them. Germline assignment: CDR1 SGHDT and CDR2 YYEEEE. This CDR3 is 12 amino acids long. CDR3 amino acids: CASGTPHYEQYF. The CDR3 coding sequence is TGTGCCAGCGGCACTCCCCACTACGAGCAGTACTTC.

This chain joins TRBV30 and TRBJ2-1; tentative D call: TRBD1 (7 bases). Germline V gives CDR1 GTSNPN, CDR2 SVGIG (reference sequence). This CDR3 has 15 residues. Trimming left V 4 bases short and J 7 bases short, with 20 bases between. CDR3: CAWNEGQPGTNEQFF. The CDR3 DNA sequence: TGTGCCTGGAATGAGGGACAGCCAGGGACTAATGAGCAGTTCTTC.

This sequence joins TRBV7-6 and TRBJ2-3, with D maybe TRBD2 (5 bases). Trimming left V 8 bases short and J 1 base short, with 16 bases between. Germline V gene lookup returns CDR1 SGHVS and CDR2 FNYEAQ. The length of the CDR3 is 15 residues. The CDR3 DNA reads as TGTGCCAGCTCGACGTCCCCAGCGGGCACAGATACGCAGTATTTT. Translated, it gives CASSTSPAGTDTQYF.

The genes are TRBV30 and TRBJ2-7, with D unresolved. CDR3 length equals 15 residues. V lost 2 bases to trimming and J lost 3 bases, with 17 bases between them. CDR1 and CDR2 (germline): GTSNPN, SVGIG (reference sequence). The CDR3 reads CAWSLLGGKGYEQYF. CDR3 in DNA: TGTGCCTGGAGTCTTCTCGGCGGTAAAGGCTACGAGCAGTACTTC. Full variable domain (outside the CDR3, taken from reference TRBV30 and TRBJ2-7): SQTIHQWPATLVQPVGSPLSLECTVEGTSNPNLYWYRQAAGRGLQLLFYSVGIGQISSEVPQNLSASRPQDRQFILSSKKLLLSDSGFYLCAWSLLGGKGYEQYFGPGTRLTVT.

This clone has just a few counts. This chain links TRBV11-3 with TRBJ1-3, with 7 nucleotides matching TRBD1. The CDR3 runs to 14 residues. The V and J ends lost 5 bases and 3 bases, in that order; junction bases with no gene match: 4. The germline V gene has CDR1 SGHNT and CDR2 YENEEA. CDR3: CASSKGQVGNTIYF. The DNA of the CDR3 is TGTGCCAGCAGCAAAGGACAGGTTGGAAACACCATATATTTT.

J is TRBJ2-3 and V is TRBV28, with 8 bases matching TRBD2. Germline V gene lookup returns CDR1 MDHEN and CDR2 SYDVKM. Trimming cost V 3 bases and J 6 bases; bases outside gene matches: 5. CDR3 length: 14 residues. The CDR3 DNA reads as TGTGCCAGCAGTTTGAGCGGGGGCAGGGATACGCAGTATTTT. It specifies CASSLSGGRDTQYF.

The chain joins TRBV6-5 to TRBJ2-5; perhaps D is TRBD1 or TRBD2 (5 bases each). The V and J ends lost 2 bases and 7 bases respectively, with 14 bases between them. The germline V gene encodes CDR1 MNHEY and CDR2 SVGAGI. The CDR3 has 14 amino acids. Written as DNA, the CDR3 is TGTGCCAGCAGTTACGGTAGCGATCAGGGGACCCAGTACTTC. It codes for CASSYGSDQGTQYF.

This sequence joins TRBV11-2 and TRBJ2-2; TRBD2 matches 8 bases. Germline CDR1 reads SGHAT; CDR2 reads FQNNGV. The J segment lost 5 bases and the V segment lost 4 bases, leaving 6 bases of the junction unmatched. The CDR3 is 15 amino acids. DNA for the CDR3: TGTGCCAGCAGCTCCATCGGGAGGGGGACCGGGGAGCTGTTTTTT. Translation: CASSSIGRGTGELFF.

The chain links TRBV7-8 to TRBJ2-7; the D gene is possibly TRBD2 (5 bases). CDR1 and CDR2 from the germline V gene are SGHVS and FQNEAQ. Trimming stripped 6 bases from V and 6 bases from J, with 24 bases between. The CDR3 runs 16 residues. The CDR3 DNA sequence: TGTGCCAGCAGTAGCACAGCGAGCGGAGAGGGTCGCGAGCAGTACTTC. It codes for CASSSTASGEGREQYF.

The CDR3 reads CASSVTTGDNSPLHF. The CDR3, as DNA: TGTGCCAGCAGCGTAACGACAGGCGACAATTCACCCCTCCACTTT. The genes are TRBV9 and TRBJ1-6, with D possibly TRBD1 on 6 matching bases. The germline CDR1 and CDR2 sequences are SGDLS and YYNGEE. This CDR3 is built from 15 residues. V lost 1 base, J lost 7 bases, and 12 bases lay in between.

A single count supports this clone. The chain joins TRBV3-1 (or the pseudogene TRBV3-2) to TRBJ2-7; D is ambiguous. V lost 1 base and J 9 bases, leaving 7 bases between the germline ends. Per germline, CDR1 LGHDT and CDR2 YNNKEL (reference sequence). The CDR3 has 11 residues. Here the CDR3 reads CASSQAQLQYF. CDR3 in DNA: TGTGCCAGCAGCCAAGCGCAGTTGCAGTACTTC.

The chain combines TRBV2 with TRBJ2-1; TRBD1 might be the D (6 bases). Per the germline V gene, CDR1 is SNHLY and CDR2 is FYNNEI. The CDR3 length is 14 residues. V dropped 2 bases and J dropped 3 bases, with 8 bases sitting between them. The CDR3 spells CASSEYRVYNEQFF. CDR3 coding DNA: TGTGCCAGCAGTGAATACAGGGTCTACAATGAGCAGTTCTTC.

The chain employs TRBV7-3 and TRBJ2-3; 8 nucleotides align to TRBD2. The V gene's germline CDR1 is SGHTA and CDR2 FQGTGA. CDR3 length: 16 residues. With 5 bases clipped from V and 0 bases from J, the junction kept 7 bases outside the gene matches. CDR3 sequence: CASSPSSGTSTDTQYF. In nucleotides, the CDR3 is TGTGCCAGCAGCCCAAGTAGCGGGACTAGCACAGATACGCAGTATTTT.

In nucleotides, the CDR3 is TGTGCCAGCAGACTTACAGGGGAACCCTATGGCTACACCTTC. Protein sequence: CASRLTGEPYGYTF. The V gene is TRBV5-4, the J gene TRBJ1-2, with TRBD1 matching 7 bases. CDR3 length: 14 amino acids. V was clipped by 5 bases and J by 4 bases; unmatched bases: 8. Germline CDR1 reads SGHNT; CDR2 reads YYREEE (reference sequence).

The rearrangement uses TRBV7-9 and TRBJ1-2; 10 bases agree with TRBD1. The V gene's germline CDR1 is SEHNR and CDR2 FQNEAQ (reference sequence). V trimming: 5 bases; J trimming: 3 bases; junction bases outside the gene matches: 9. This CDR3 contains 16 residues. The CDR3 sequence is CASSRAEGTGDYGYTF. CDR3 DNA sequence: TGTGCCAGCAGCCGAGCGGAGGGGACAGGGGACTATGGCTACACCTTC. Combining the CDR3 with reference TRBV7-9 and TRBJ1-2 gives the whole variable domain DTGVSQNPRHKITKRGQNVTFRCDPISEHNRLYWYRQTLGQGPEFLTYFQNEAQLEKSRLLSDRFSAERPKGSFSTLEIQRTEQGDSAMYLCASSRAEGTGDYGYTFGSGTRLTVV.

The CDR3 sequence is CASSIDGTRNTGELFF. Here the CDR3 DNA reads TGTGCCAGTAGTATAGACGGGACACGGAACACCGGGGAGCTGTTTTTT. The gene calls are TRBV19 and TRBJ2-2; D is possibly TRBD1 (6 bases). V was clipped by 0 bases and J by 1 base, with 9 bases between them. The CDR3 is 16 residues long. Germline V gene data show CDR1 as LNHDA and CDR2 as SQIVND (reference sequence).

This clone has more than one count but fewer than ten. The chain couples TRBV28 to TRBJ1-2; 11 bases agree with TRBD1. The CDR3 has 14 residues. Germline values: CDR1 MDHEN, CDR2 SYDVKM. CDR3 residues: CAYWDRGVNYGYTF. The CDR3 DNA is TGTGCTTACTGGGACAGGGGGGTTAACTATGGCTACACCTTC.

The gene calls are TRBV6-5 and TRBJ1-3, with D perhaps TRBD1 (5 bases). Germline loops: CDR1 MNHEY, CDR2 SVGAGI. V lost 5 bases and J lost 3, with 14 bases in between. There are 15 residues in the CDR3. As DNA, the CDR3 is TGTGCCAGCAGTCCGACGGGGGTAGTTGGAAACACCATATATTTT. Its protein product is CASSPTGVVGNTIYF.

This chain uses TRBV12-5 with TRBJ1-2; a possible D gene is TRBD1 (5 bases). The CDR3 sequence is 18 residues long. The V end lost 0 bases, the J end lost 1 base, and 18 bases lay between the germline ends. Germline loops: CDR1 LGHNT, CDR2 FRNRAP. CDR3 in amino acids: CASGLVLSGGTDNYGYTF. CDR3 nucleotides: TGTGCTAGTGGTTTGGTACTTTCGGGGGGAACGGATAACTATGGCTACACCTTC.

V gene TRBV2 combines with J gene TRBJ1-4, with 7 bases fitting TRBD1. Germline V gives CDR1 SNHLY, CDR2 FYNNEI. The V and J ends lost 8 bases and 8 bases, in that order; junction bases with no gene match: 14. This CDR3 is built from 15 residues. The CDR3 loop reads CASDYTGVRQEKLFF. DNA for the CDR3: TGTGCCAGCGACTACACAGGGGTTCGTCAGGAAAAACTGTTTTTT.

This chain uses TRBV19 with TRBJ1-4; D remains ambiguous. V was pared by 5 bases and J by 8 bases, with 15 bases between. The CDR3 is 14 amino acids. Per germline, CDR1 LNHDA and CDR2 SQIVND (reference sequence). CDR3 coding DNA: TGTGCCAGTAGTGACGGAGGTTCGGGGGAAAAACTGTTTTTT. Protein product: CASSDGGSGEKLFF.

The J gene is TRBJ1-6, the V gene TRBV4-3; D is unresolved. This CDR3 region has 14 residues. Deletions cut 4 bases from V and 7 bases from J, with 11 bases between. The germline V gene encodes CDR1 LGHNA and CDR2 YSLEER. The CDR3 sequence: CASSRTFENSPLHF. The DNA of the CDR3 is TGCGCCAGCAGCCGGACGTTTGAGAATTCACCCCTCCACTTT.

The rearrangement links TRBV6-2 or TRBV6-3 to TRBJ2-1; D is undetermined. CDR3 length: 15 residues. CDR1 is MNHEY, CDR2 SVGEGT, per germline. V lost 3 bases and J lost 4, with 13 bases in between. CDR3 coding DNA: TGTGCCAGCAGTTATCTAGGTCAGGTTTACAATGAGCAGTTCTTC. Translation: CASSYLGQVYNEQFF.